The 19 T cell receptor beta chains below come from one sample, sequenced in a study of shared clonotypes between healthy human individuals. Assay used: immunoSEQ multiplex PCR; TCRdb lists only in-frame clones, some missing. Of some 630,000 clones listed, 60% to 80% are singletons. The material sequenced was memory CD4+ T cells sorted from blood. Subset denoted: CD45RA-negative fraction. Receptors originate from a woman between 25 and 40 years old in good health.

V and J are TRBV2 and TRBJ2-1; 13 bases line up with TRBD2. With V trimmed by 5 bases and J by 9 bases, 10 bases remained unmatched. Germline values: CDR1 SNHLY, CDR2 FYNNEI. The length of the CDR3 is 16 residues. CDR3 in amino acids: CASSPRTSGSLGEQFF. The CDR3, as DNA: TGTGCCAGCAGTCCAAGGACTAGCGGGAGTTTGGGTGAGCAGTTCTTC. Based on the CDR3 plus reference TRBV2 and TRBJ2-1, the full variable domain is EPEVTQTPSHQVTQMGQEVILRCVPISNHLYFYWYRQILGQKVEFLVSFYNNEISEKSEIFDDQFSVERPDGSNFTLKIRSTKLEDSAMYFCASSPRTSGSLGEQFFGPGTRLTVL.

The gene calls are TRBV28 and TRBJ2-5; TRBD1 might be the D (5 bases). This CDR3 comprises 14 residues. Germline V CDR1 and CDR2: MDHEN, SYDVKM. V lost 6 bases and J 0 bases, leaving 11 bases between the germline ends. CDR3 bases: TGTGCCAGCAGGTACAGGCAGTACCAAGAGACCCAGTACTTC. It codes for CASRYRQYQETQYF. Combining the CDR3 with reference TRBV28 and TRBJ2-5 gives the whole variable domain DVKVTQSSRYLVKRTGEKVFLECVQDMDHENMFWYRQDPGLGLRLIYFSYDVKMKEKGDIPEGYSVSREKKERFSLILESASTNQTSMYLCASRYRQYQETQYFGPGTRLLVL.

The chain employs TRBV15 and TRBJ1-3; TRBD1 aligns across 8 bases. The CDR3 covers 19 residues. Germline V gives CDR1 LNHNV, CDR2 YYDKDF (reference sequence). V dropped 0 bases and J dropped 0; count of bases not matched to a gene: 10. This CDR3 is CATSRDVRQGAVSGNTIYF. The CDR3 DNA reads as TGTGCCACCAGCAGAGATGTGAGGCAGGGGGCCGTCTCTGGAAACACCATATATTTT.

The sample holds a few counts of this clone. The chain carries TRBV11-2 and TRBJ2-7; 8 bases are shared with TRBD1. There are 17 residues in the CDR3. Germline CDR1 and CDR2: SGHAT and FQNNGV. V lost 3 bases to trimming and J lost 5 bases; unmatched junction nucleotides: 15. CDR3 loop: CASSFPLGGQGGNEQYF. CDR3 DNA: TGTGCCAGCAGCTTCCCCCTGGGAGGACAGGGTGGGAACGAGCAGTACTTC.

This clone was seen only once. The J gene is TRBJ2-3, the V gene TRBV4-1; 8 bases agree with TRBD1. CDR1 is MGHRA, CDR2 YSYEKL, per germline. With 8 bases clipped from V and 1 base from J, the junction kept 5 bases outside the gene matches. The CDR3 extends over 14 amino acids. The CDR3 region is CASAPGQGTDTQYF. The CDR3 DNA sequence: TGCGCCAGCGCCCCGGGACAGGGCACAGATACGCAGTATTTT.

This clone was recorded many times. This chain connects TRBV9 to TRBJ2-5; 9 bases line up with TRBD1. Germline CDR1 reads SGDLS; CDR2 reads YYNGEE. The CDR3 spans 15 residues. With 2 bases clipped from V and 5 bases from J, the junction kept 7 bases outside the gene matches. CDR3 loop: CASSVQTGGWETQYF. CDR3 nucleotide sequence: TGTGCCAGCAGCGTCCAAACAGGGGGCTGGGAGACCCAGTACTTC.

V usage is TRBV11-2 and J usage is TRBJ2-7, with a tentative D call TRBD1 (6 bases). CDR1 and CDR2 from the germline V gene are SGHAT and FQNNGV. The CDR3 has 15 amino acids. Deletions cut 4 bases from V and 3 bases from J, with 16 bases between. In DNA form, the CDR3 reads TGTGCCAGCAGCTCCAGACAGGCCGGGAACTACGAGCAGTACTTC. Protein product: CASSSRQAGNYEQYF.

This clone has a handful of counts. This chain uses TRBV5-4 with TRBJ1-2; the D gene is possibly TRBD1 (6 bases). CDR1 is SGHNT, CDR2 YYREEE, per germline (reference sequence). Trimming cost V 4 bases and J 8 bases, with 18 bases left between them. The CDR3 runs to 14 residues. The CDR3 is CASSQNRVLGGYTF. CDR3 sequence (DNA): TGTGCCAGCAGCCAAAACAGGGTTTTAGGCGGCTACACCTTC.

The V and J genes are TRBV15 and TRBJ2-1; D possibly corresponds to TRBD2 (8 bases). CDR3 size: 17 residues. Between the trimmed V and J ends, which lost 0 bases and 8 bases, there was a span of 20 bases. Germline V gives CDR1 LNHNV, CDR2 YYDKDF (reference sequence). In DNA, the CDR3 is TGTGCCACCAGCAGAGATAGGGGGCTAGCGGGTAGTCATGAGCAGTTCTTC. It codes for CATSRDRGLAGSHEQFF.

Regarding this clone: A junction end diverges from the germline sequence, so it may reflect a read error. V gene TRBV5-4 combines with J gene TRBJ2-7; D ambiguous. Germline assignment: CDR1 SGHNT and CDR2 YYREEE (reference sequence). The CDR3 loop spans 16 amino acids. The CDR3 here is CASSLVGGSGSFEQYF. The CDR3 region has the DNA TGTGCCAGCAGCTTGGTCGGTGGTTCGGGTTCCTTCGAGCAGTACTTC.

Only a few counts were recorded for this clone. The genes are TRBV6-5 and TRBJ2-7; 9 bases fit TRBD1. The length of the CDR3 is 16 residues. CDR1 is MNHEY and CDR2 is SVGAGI in the germline V gene. The V and J ends lost 0 bases and 0 bases, in that order; junction bases with no gene match: 3. The CDR3, as DNA: TGTGCCAGCAGTTACTCGGGGACAGGGAGCTCCTACGAGCAGTACTTC. This encodes CASSYSGTGSSYEQYF.

This clone was seen a single time. The chain combines TRBV7-8 with TRBJ1-4; 7 positions agree with TRBD1. The J segment lost 7 bases and the V segment lost 6 bases, leaving 8 bases of the junction unmatched. The CDR3 contains 14 residues. The germline V gene has CDR1 SGHVS and CDR2 FQNEAQ. The CDR3 region is CASSYSGGGEKLFF. In nucleotides, the CDR3 is TGTGCCAGCAGTTACTCAGGGGGAGGTGAAAAACTGTTTTTT. Full variable domain (rest looked up from reference TRBV7-8 and TRBJ1-4): GAGVSQSPRYKVAKRGQDVALRCDPISGHVSLFWYQQALGQGPEFLTYFQNEAQLDKSGLPSDRFFAERPEGSVSTLKIQRTQQEDSAVYLCASSYSGGGEKLFFGSGTQLSVL.

The chain employs TRBV5-1 and TRBJ2-3, with a possible D match to TRBD2 (6 bases). CDR3 length: 15 residues. The V gene lost 1 base and the J gene lost 2 bases, with 11 bases spanning the gap. Germline-derived CDR1 and CDR2 are SGHRS and YFSETQ. CDR3 region: CASSLRDFFTDTQYF. The CDR3 bases are TGCGCCAGCAGCTTGAGGGACTTTTTCACAGATACGCAGTATTTT.

The chain links TRBV5-1 to TRBJ1-3; no reliable D call. This CDR3 spans 14 amino acids. Trimming removed 4 bases at V and 3 bases at J, with 11 bases between. Germline CDR1 SGHRS, CDR2 YFSETQ. CDR3 bases: TGCGCCAGCAGCGCCGGGCACAGTGGAAACACCATATATTTT. Translation gives CASSAGHSGNTIYF.

This clone showed up just a few times. The chain couples TRBV30 to TRBJ2-5; tentatively, D is TRBD1 or TRBD2 (5 bases each). Per germline, CDR1 GTSNPN and CDR2 SVGIG (reference sequence). The CDR3 has 15 residues. With 2 bases removed from V and 4 bases from J, the gap between germline ends came to 17 bases. The CDR3, as DNA: TGTGCCTGGAGTCGTGGGACCCCCCGGGGAGAGACCCAGTACTTC. Encoded protein: CAWSRGTPRGETQYF.

The genes are TRBV5-4 and TRBJ2-5, with 13 bases lining up with TRBD2. This CDR3 is built from 15 residues. CDR1 is SGHNT, CDR2 YYREEE, per germline (reference sequence). J gave up 5 bases and V 4 bases, and 5 bases lay outside the gene matches. CDR3 DNA sequence: TGTGCCAGCAGCCGGACTAGCGGGAGAACGGAGACCCAGTACTTC. This sequence encodes CASSRTSGRTETQYF.

The chain recombines TRBV5-5 with TRBJ2-7; 11 bases fit TRBD1. Per germline, CDR1 SGHKS and CDR2 YYEKEE (reference sequence). V lost 3 bases to trimming and J lost 6 bases; unmatched junction nucleotides: 8. The CDR3 runs 15 residues. The CDR3 DNA is TGTGCCAGCAGCTCCCCCGGGACAGGGGGTCTCGAGCAGTACTTC. It translates to CASSSPGTGGLEQYF.

This clone has only one observation. The V gene is TRBV5-1, the J gene TRBJ2-7; tentatively, D is TRBD1 (5 bases). Deletions cut 4 bases from V and 0 bases from J, with 8 bases between. CDR3 length: 13 residues. Looked up from germline, CDR1 is SGHRS and CDR2 is YFSETQ. The CDR3 spells CASSPDSSYEQYF. The CDR3 region has the DNA TGCGCCAGCAGCCCCGACAGCTCCTACGAGCAGTACTTC.

The V and J genes are TRBV18 and TRBJ1-2; D possibly corresponds to TRBD1 (5 bases). This CDR3 is built from 14 residues. Germline V lookup: CDR1 KGHSH, CDR2 LQKENI. Trimming took off 3 bases at V and 6 bases at J, with 14 bases between the two ends. The CDR3 region is CASSPRDGLHGYTF. Here the CDR3 DNA reads TGTGCCAGCTCACCTCGGGACGGACTGCATGGCTACACCTTC.